This passage covers 23 T cell receptor beta chains from one sample sequenced in a study of OX40 agonist ivuxolimab in advanced cancers. Sequenced by immunoSEQ multiplex PCR; TCRdb stores in-frame clones only, minus some. The table lists about 100,000 clones, 89% of them singletons. This sample comprised CD4+ or CD8+ T cells sorted from blood, obtained in a trial of the OX40 agonist ivuxolimab. The receptors were sampled from an adult with an advanced solid tumor such as melanoma, head and neck, liver or kidney cancer.

The chain uses TRBV2 and TRBJ1-4, with D unresolved. The CDR3 has 15 residues. Trimming took off 5 bases at V and 3 bases at J, with 13 bases between the two ends. The germline CDR1 and CDR2 sequences are SNHLY and FYNNEI. The CDR3 loop reads CASSRSPGANEKLFF. CDR3 bases: TGTGCCAGCAGTCGGAGTCCCGGGGCTAATGAAAAACTGTTTTTT.

V usage is TRBV11-3 and J usage is TRBJ2-2, with D possibly being TRBD1 (5 bases). The V gene lost 4 bases and the J gene lost 4 bases, with 13 bases spanning the gap. Germline lookup yields CDR1 SGHNT and CDR2 YENEEA. The CDR3 loop spans 15 amino acids. CDR3 sequence (DNA): TGTGCCAGCAGCTCAGGGCGCTCGAGCACCGGGGAGCTGTTTTTT. Residues: CASSSGRSSTGELFF.

J is TRBJ2-1 and V is TRBV5-1; D is perhaps TRBD1 (6 bases). The CDR3 is 12 amino acids. Germline lookup yields CDR1 SGHRS and CDR2 YFSETQ. V dropped 4 bases and J dropped 15 bases, with 17 bases sitting between them. CDR3: CASSRDTGLWFF. The CDR3 DNA reads TGCGCCAGCAGCCGAGATACAGGGCTCTGGTTCTTC.

J is TRBJ2-5 and V is TRBV27, with D perhaps matching TRBD1 (6 bases). The ends were cut back, 1 base at V and 5 bases at J, with 17 bases in the middle. This CDR3 has 16 residues. Germline CDR1 and CDR2: MNHEY and SMNVEV (reference sequence). CDR3 nucleotide sequence: TGTGCCAGCAGTTTATGGGGACACACAAGAGGGGAGACCCAGTACTTC. It is translated as CASSLWGHTRGETQYF.

V usage is TRBV6-1 and J usage is TRBJ2-1, with D possibly matching TRBD1 (6 bases). CDR1 and CDR2 from the germline V gene are MNHNS and SASEGT. V dropped 3 bases and J dropped 4 bases, with 13 bases sitting between them. This CDR3 is built from 15 residues. CDR3 DNA: TGTGCCAGCAGTGAGAGGACAGTCAGATACAATGAGCAGTTCTTC. Its protein product is CASSERTVRYNEQFF.

This chain joins TRBV19 and TRBJ2-3, with 7 bases that match TRBD1. The CDR3 runs to 16 residues. Trimming cost V 4 bases and J 2 bases; bases outside gene matches: 9. Germline V gene data show CDR1 as LNHDA and CDR2 as SQIVND (reference sequence). The DNA of the CDR3 is TGTGCCAGTAGTAGCCCCCGGGACAGCAACACAGATACGCAGTATTTT. Encoded protein: CASSSPRDSNTDTQYF.

In regard to this clone: The same CDR3 arises from other DNA sequences in this sample as well. V and J are TRBV7-9 and TRBJ2-2, with D hard to call. Germline V gives CDR1 SEHNR, CDR2 FQNEAQ (reference sequence). Trimming shortened V by 1 base and J by 2 bases, and 8 bases separated the two germline ends. The CDR3 runs to 15 residues. As DNA, the CDR3 is TGTGCCAGCAGCTTAGACGGAATAAACACCGGGGAGCTGTTTTTT. This gives the protein CASSLDGINTGELFF.

V and J are TRBV5-4 and TRBJ2-3, with TRBD1 matching over 9 bases. Trimming removed 6 bases from V and 3 bases from J; junction bases left unmatched: 11. This CDR3 has 16 residues. Germline V gene lookup returns CDR1 SGHNT and CDR2 YYREEE (reference sequence). The CDR3 protein is CASTPGPGTGTDTQYF. The CDR3 coding sequence is TGTGCCAGCACCCCTGGTCCTGGGACAGGGACAGATACGCAGTATTTT.

V usage is TRBV10-1 and J usage is TRBJ2-3; the match to TRBD1 covers 8 bases. The length of the CDR3 is 13 residues. After removal of 10 bases from V and 2 bases from J, the junction contained 5 bases not matched to a gene. Germline assignment: CDR1 WNHNN and CDR2 SYGVQD (reference sequence). CDR3 in amino acids: CATQDRATDTQYF. In DNA form, the CDR3 reads TGCGCCACTCAGGACAGGGCCACAGATACGCAGTATTTT.

This chain joins TRBV7-9 and TRBJ1-1; D not certain. This CDR3 spans 15 amino acids. Trimming cost V 3 bases and J 1 base, with 12 bases left between them. The germline V gene encodes CDR1 SEHNR and CDR2 FQNEAQ (reference sequence). The CDR3, as DNA: TGTGCCAGCAGCTTTTTACGAGGTGGGAACACTGAAGCTTTCTTT. It yields the protein CASSFLRGGNTEAFF.

The chain carries TRBV10-1 and TRBJ2-3; a weak D match, TRBD2 (7 bases). V was pared by 6 bases and J by 4 bases, with 17 bases between. The CDR3 is 15 amino acids. The germline V gene encodes CDR1 WNHNN and CDR2 SYGVQD (reference sequence). CDR3 DNA sequence: TGCGCCAGCAGCGAGGCGGGGGCCACCGCAGATACGCAGTATTTT. Translating it yields CASSEAGATADTQYF.

The chain links TRBV2 to TRBJ2-7; no reliable D call. The CDR3 length is 12 residues. V was clipped by 9 bases and J by 7 bases, with 16 bases between them. Germline V lookup: CDR1 SNHLY, CDR2 FYNNEI. CDR3 loop: CASGASGREQYF. DNA of the CDR3: TGTGCCAGTGGTGCATCTGGCCGGGAGCAGTACTTC.

The chain has TRBV5-4 and TRBJ1-4; 9 bases agree with TRBD1. V gave up 5 bases and J gave up 7 bases; unmatched junction bases: 3. In germline, CDR1 is SGHNT, CDR2 YYREEE (reference sequence). The CDR3 contains 13 residues. The CDR3 protein is CASSWGQGEKLFF. The CDR3 DNA reads as TGTGCCAGCAGTTGGGGACAGGGTGAAAAACTGTTTTTT. The full variable domain, its missing parts supplied by reference TRBV5-4 and TRBJ1-4, is ETGVTQSPTHLIKTRGQQVTLRCSSQSGHNTVSWYQQALGQGPQFIFQYYREEENGRGNFPPRFSGLQFPNYSSELNVNALELDDSALYLCASSWGQGEKLFFGSGTQLSVL.

CDR3 coding DNA: TGTGCCAGTAGTACCTTATTCGGGGGGACGCAAGGGCGAATTAGGAATCAGCCCCAGCATTTT. Residues: CASSTLFGGTQGRIRNQPQHF. V is TRBV19 and J is TRBJ1-5; weak D call: TRBD1 (5 bases). The germline V gene has CDR1 LNHDA and CDR2 SQIVND (reference sequence). CDR3 length: 21 amino acids. Deletions cut 4 bases from V and 4 bases from J, with 32 bases between.

This clone was found a few times. The J gene is TRBJ1-6, the V gene TRBV18; D remains ambiguous. V lost 5 bases to trimming and J lost 9 bases, with 11 bases between them. This CDR3 region has 13 residues. Per the germline V gene, CDR1 is KGHSH and CDR2 is LQKENI. The CDR3 bases are TGTGCCAGCTCAACGGGCGACGGTTCACCCCTCCACTTT. This encodes CASSTGDGSPLHF. The whole variable domain, filled in from reference TRBV18 and TRBJ1-6, reads NAGVMQNPRHLVRRRGQEARLRCSPMKGHSHVYWYRQLPEEGLKFMVYLQKENIIDESGMPKERFSAEFPKEGPSILRIQQVVRGDSAAYFCASSTGDGSPLHFGNGTRLTVT.

The V and J genes are TRBV6-1 and TRBJ1-3; TRBD1 is a possible D gene (5 bases). This CDR3 contains 19 residues. Trimming took off 0 bases at V and 3 bases at J, with 21 bases between the two ends. The germline gives CDR1 MNHNS, CDR2 SASEGT. The CDR3 coding sequence is TGTGCCAGCAGTGAAGCACCGCCTGGGCCAGGGTCAAGTGGAAACACCATATATTTT. Translating gives CASSEAPPGPGSSGNTIYF.

The rearrangement links TRBV7-2 to TRBJ2-1, with D uncertain. The CDR3 is made up of 14 amino acids. The V gene lost 1 base and the J gene lost 6 bases, with 10 bases spanning the gap. From germline, CDR1 is SGHTA and CDR2 FQGNSA. The CDR3: CASSLGVYTNEQFF. The DNA of the CDR3 is TGTGCCAGCAGCTTAGGTGTCTACACCAATGAGCAGTTCTTC.

The chain recombines TRBV5-1 with TRBJ2-7; D ambiguous. The germline V gene encodes CDR1 SGHRS and CDR2 YFSETQ. V shed 0 bases and J shed 3 bases, with 10 bases lying between them. CDR3 length: 14 amino acids. Here the CDR3 reads CASSLAGSDYEQYF. CDR3 coding DNA: TGCGCCAGCAGCTTGGCTGGTTCCGACTACGAGCAGTACTTC.

This clone was observed a single time. The CDR3: CASSLPRGFLYEQYF. The CDR3 DNA is TGTGCCAGCAGCTTACCGCGGGGGTTCCTCTACGAGCAGTACTTC. This chain connects TRBV7-9 to TRBJ2-7, with 7 bases lining up with TRBD2. The CDR3 has 15 amino acids. Looked up from germline, CDR1 is SEHNR and CDR2 is FQNEAQ (reference sequence). Germline trimming cut 2 bases from V and 3 bases from J; bases unmatched to any gene: 7.

CDR3: CAWSGGSFLYEQYF. CDR3 in DNA: TGTGCCTGGAGTGGGGGGTCCTTCCTCTACGAGCAGTACTTC. The V and J genes are TRBV30 and TRBJ2-7; TRBD1 or TRBD2 may be the D gene (5 bases each). The ends were cut back, 1 base at V and 3 bases at J, with 13 bases in the middle. CDR3 length equals 14 residues. CDR1 and CDR2 from the germline V gene are GTSNPN and SVGIG (reference sequence).

V is TRBV9 and J is TRBJ2-1; 9 nucleotides agree with TRBD2. Germline V gives CDR1 SGDLS, CDR2 YYNGEE. This CDR3 contains 12 residues. V trimming: 7 bases; J trimming: 7 bases; junction bases outside the gene matches: 3. The CDR3 sequence is CASGLARNEQFF. CDR3 nucleotide sequence: TGTGCCAGCGGACTAGCGAGAAATGAGCAGTTCTTC.

This clone was seen a handful of times. The chain links TRBV30 to TRBJ1-2, with a weak D call TRBD1 (5 bases). Germline values: CDR1 GTSNPN, CDR2 SVGIG (reference sequence). The V end lost 0 bases, the J end lost 1 base, and 18 bases lay between the germline ends. The CDR3 is 17 residues long. The CDR3, as DNA: TGTGCCTGGAGTGTTTATGGGGACTGGGACTATAACTATGGCTACACCTTC. As protein: CAWSVYGDWDYNYGYTF.

The J gene is TRBJ2-5, the V gene TRBV19; the match to TRBD1 covers 9 bases. V lost 2 bases to trimming and J lost 5 bases; unmatched junction nucleotides: 6. The CDR3 has 15 amino acids. Per the germline V gene, CDR1 is LNHDA and CDR2 is SQIVND (reference sequence). CDR3 DNA: TGTGCCAGTAGTATATCCGGGACAGGGCTGGAGACCCAGTACTTC. Translation: CASSISGTGLETQYF.